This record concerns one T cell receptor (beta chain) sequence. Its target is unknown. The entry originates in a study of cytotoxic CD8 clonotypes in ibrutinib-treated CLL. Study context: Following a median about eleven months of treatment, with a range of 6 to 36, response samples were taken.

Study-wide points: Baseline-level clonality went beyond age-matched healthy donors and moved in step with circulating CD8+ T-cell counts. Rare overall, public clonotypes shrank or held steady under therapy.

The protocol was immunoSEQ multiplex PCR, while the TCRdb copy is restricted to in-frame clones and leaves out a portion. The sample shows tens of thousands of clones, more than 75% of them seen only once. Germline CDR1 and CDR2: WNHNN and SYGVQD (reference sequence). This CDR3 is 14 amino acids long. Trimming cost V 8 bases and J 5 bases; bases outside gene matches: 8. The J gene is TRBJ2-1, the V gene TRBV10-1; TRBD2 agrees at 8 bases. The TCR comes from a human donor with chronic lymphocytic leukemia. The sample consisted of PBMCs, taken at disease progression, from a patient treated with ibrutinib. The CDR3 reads CASGGREAHNEQFF. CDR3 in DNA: TGCGCCAGCGGAGGGCGGGAGGCCCACAATGAGCAGTTCTTC.